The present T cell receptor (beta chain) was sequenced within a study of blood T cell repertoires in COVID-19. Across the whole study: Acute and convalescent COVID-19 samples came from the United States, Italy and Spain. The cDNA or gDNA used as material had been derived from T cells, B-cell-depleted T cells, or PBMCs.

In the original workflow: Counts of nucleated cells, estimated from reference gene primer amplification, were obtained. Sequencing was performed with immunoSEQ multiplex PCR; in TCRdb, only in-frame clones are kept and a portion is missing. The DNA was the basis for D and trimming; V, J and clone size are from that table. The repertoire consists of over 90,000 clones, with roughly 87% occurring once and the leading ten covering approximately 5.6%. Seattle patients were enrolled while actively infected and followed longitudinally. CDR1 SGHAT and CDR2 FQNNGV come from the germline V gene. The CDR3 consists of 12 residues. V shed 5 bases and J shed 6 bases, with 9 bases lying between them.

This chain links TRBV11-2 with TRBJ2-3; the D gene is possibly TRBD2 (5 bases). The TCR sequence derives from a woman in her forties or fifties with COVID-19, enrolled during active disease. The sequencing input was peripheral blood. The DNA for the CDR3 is TGTGCCAGCAGCCCCGGGGTGGATACGCAGTATTTT. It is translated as CASSPGVDTQYF.